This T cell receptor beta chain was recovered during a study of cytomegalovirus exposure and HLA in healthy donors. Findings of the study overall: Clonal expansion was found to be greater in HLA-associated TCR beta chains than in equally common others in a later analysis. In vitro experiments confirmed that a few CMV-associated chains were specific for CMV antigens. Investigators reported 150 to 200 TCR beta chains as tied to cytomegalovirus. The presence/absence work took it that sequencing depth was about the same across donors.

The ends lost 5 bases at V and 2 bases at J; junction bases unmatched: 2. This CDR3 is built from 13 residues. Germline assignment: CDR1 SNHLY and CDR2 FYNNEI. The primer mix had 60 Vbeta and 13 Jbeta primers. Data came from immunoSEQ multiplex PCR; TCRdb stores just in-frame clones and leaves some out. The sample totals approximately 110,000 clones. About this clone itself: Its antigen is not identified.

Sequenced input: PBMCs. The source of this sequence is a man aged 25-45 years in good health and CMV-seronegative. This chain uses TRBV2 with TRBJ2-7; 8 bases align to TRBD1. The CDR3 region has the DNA TGTGCCAGCAGTAGACAGGGGACCTACGAGCAGTACTTC. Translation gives CASSRQGTYEQYF.